The rows below give T cell receptor beta chains drawn from one sample of a study of blood T cells in healthy people across ages. MiXCR, run by TCRdb on the 5' RACE reads, gives a single entry per CDR3 protein. Of roughly 1.6 million distinct CDR3 sequences in the sample, roughly 32% are singletons; the top ten hold roughly 12%. The material sequenced was blood. The receptor source for this set is a woman aged 25 to 39 in good health. CDR3s include the opening cysteine and the closing phenylalanine or tryptophan. D genes are given only for firm matches. The size field is filled for only some rows; it gives once, few, many or a size class.

TRBV3-1	TRBD1	TRBJ2-1	NA	TGTGCCAGCAGCCAAAGCCCCGGGACAGGGGGCAATGAGCAGTTCTTC	CASSQSPGTGGNEQFF
TRBV10-3	NA	TRBJ2-5	many	TGTGCCACGGGCGCGCGGAGGGGGGAAGAGACCCAGTACTTC	CATGARRGEETQYF
TRBV20-1	NA	TRBJ2-6	few	TGCAGTGCTGGATCTAGGGAATCCTTCAACGTCCTGACTTTC	CSAGSRESFNVLTF
TRBV20-1	NA	TRBJ2-4	NA	TGCAGTGCTAGCCTCGGGGCGTCTAAAAACATTCAGTACTTC	CSASLGASKNIQYF
TRBV4-2	TRBD2	TRBJ2-1	NA	TGTGCCAGCAGCGCTGACACAAAAGCGGGGGTATCCTACGATGAGCAGTTCTTC	CASSADTKAGVSYDEQFF
TRBV4-1	TRBD1	TRBJ2-2	few	TGCGCCAGCAGCCAAGGCAGGGGGCAGACCGGGGAGCTGTTTTTT	CASSQGRGQTGELFF
TRBV28	TRBD1	TRBJ1-1	NA	TGTGCCAGCAGACCGCACACAGGGGTCACTGAAGCTTTCTTT	CASRPHTGVTEAFF
TRBV7-2	NA	TRBJ2-7	many	TGTGCCAGCAGCTTCTTTGGGGGCTACGAGCAGTACTTC	CASSFFGGYEQYF
TRBV28	NA	TRBJ2-2	NA	TGTGCCAGCAGTTTAGATCGACTCGGTGAGAACACCGGGGAGCTGTTTTTT	CASSLDRLGENTGELFF
TRBV20-1	TRBD2	TRBJ2-1	many	TGCAGTGCTCTTACTAGCGGGAAGTACTACAATGAGCAGTTCTTC	CSALTSGKYYNEQFF
TRBV20-1	NA	TRBJ2-7	NA	TGCAGTGCTAGTCAGAGTAGGGAGACCTACGAGCAGTACTTC	CSASQSRETYEQYF
TRBV27	NA	TRBJ2-6	few	TGTGCCAGCAGGGAACAGGGAAGGTCTGGGGCCAACGTCCTGACTTTC	CASREQGRSGANVLTF
TRBV9	TRBD1	TRBJ1-1	NA	TGTGCCAGCAGCGGAGGGACAGGGGGCGGTGAAGCTTTCTTT	CASSGGTGGGEAFF
TRBV11-1	NA	TRBJ2-1	once	TGTGCCAGCAGCCGAGACGAAACGGCCCCCGATGAGCAGTTCTTC	CASSRDETAPDEQFF
TRBV5-5	NA	TRBJ2-2	few	TGTGCCAGCAGCTTGATCGGGGACACCGGGGAGCTGTTTTTT	CASSLIGDTGELFF
TRBV7-8	TRBD2	TRBJ2-3	NA	TGTGCCAGCAGCTTAGATAGCGGGGGGCCTTCGGATACGCAGTATTTT	CASSLDSGGPSDTQYF
TRBV5-4	NA	TRBJ2-1	NA	TGTGCCAGCAGCCCAGAGTTCAGGGGATATGAGCAGTTCTTC	CASSPEFRGYEQFF
TRBV7-3	NA	TRBJ1-1	NA	TGTGCCAGCAGCTTAAACGATGGGGGCCAAGCTTTCTTT	CASSLNDGGQAFF
TRBV5-1	TRBD2	TRBJ2-5	few	TGCGCCAGCAGCTTGTGGACTAGCGGGGGGTACCAAGAGACCCAGTACTTC	CASSLWTSGGYQETQYF
TRBV12-3/TRBV12-4	NA	TRBJ1-5	NA	TGTGCCAGCAGTTTAAAGGCGTTCAATCAGCCCCAGCATTTT	CASSLKAFNQPQHF
TRBV28	TRBD2	TRBJ2-1	NA	TGTGCCAGCAGTTCACGGCTAGCGGACACAATTTTCTCCTACAATGAGCAGTTCTTC	CASSSRLADTIFSYNEQFF
TRBV14	TRBD1	TRBJ1-5	NA	TGTGCCAGCAGCCGACAGGGGGCCAATCAGCCCCAGCATTTT	CASSRQGANQPQHF
TRBV5-1	NA	TRBJ2-2	few	TGCGCCAGCAGCTGGGATGCGAGAATGGACGGGGAGCTGTTTTTT	CASSWDARMDGELFF
TRBV27	NA	TRBJ2-1	NA	TGTGCCAGCAGCCTGCTCACCTTCGGGACTTACAATGAGCAGTTCTTC	CASSLLTFGTYNEQFF
TRBV6-1	TRBD2	TRBJ2-7	NA	TGTGCCAGCAGTCCTGGGACTAGCGGGGGGCTTTTTTCCTACGAGCAGTACTTC	CASSPGTSGGLFSYEQYF
TRBV5-1	NA	TRBJ2-1	few	TGCGCCAGCAGCATAGGATCTGTTGGGGGTGAGCAGTTCTTC	CASSIGSVGGEQFF
TRBV4-2	NA	TRBJ2-5	few	TGTGCCAGCAGCCAAGATCTGGAGACCCAGGACTTC	CASSQDLETQDF
TRBV5-6	NA	TRBJ2-7	few	TGTGCCAGCAGCTCACTACTAGCCGCCTACGAGCAGTACTTC	CASSSLLAAYEQYF
TRBV15	NA	TRBJ2-3	few	TGTGCCACCAGCAGAGATGGAGGGGCTGTCGGGACAGATACGCAGTATTTT	CATSRDGGAVGTDTQYF
TRBV2	TRBD2	TRBJ2-5	NA	TGTGCCAGCAGTGAGCCGAAAGCGGGAGTTTACGAGCAGTACTTT	CASSEPKAGVYEQYF
TRBV7-9	TRBD2	TRBJ2-3	once	TGTGCCAGCAGCTTACTAGCGGGAGTCTTAGATACGCAGTATTTT	CASSLLAGVLDTQYF
TRBV7-9	NA	TRBJ1-6	NA	TGTGCCAGCAGCTCGGACACAGATAATTCACCCCTCCACTTT	CASSSDTDNSPLHF